These 11 T cell receptor beta chains were sequenced from one sample in a study of T cell clonality in common variable immunodeficiency. Clones were read by immunoSEQ multiplex PCR, and TCRdb kept only the in-frame ones, dropping some. The sample contains 35,000 to 55,000 clones, none occurring once; about 10% lies in the top ten. Sequences were obtained from peripheral blood mononuclear cells. These receptors originate from a person aged 18 to 70 in good health.

This clone was seen at least ten times. The read finishes 3 residues shy of the CDR3 end, and the germline J gene is used to complete it. J is TRBJ2-3 and V is TRBV6-2 or TRBV6-3, with 7 bases aligning to TRBD2. CDR1 MNHEY and CDR2 SVGEGT come from the germline V gene. With 5 bases clipped from V and 5 bases from J, the junction kept 16 bases outside the gene matches. CDR3 length equals 17 residues. CDR3 amino acids: CASSHLKTSFWGDTQYF. CDR3 DNA, as far as it was read: TGTGCCAGCAGTCACTTAAAGACTAGCTTTTGGGGAGATACG.

This clone was counted ten times or more. The CDR3 end falls 3 residues outside the read, so it is completed with the germline J gene. V and J are TRBV5-1 and TRBJ1-5; 7 bases align to TRBD1. This CDR3 contains 15 residues. CDR1 and CDR2 (germline): SGHRS, YFSETQ. V was clipped by 4 bases and J by 0 bases; unmatched bases: 4. The CDR3 bases that were read are TGCGCCAGCAGCGTTGGGACAGCTAGCAATCAGCCC. It yields the protein CASSVGTASNQP. Given in full, the CDR3 is CASSVGTASNQPQHF.

This clone was detected ten times or more. The read ends 3 residues before the CDR3 terminus; that terminus is restored from the germline J gene. The genes are TRBV2 and TRBJ1-1, with a weak D call TRBD1 (6 bases). V was clipped by 4 bases and J by 1 base, with 13 bases between them. The germline V gene has CDR1 SNHLY and CDR2 FYNNEI. The CDR3 has 15 amino acids. The sequenced part of the CDR3 DNA is TGTGCCAGCAGTGGCTGGACAGTCGGGAACACTGAA. Protein sequence: CASSGWTVGNTE. The full CDR3 reads CASSGWTVGNTEAFF.

This clone was counted ten times or more. The read ends 3 residues before the CDR3 terminus; that terminus is restored from the germline J gene. J is TRBJ2-2 and V is TRBV5-4; a weak D match, TRBD2 (5 bases). From germline, CDR1 is SGHNT and CDR2 YYREEE (reference sequence). The CDR3 runs 16 residues. Trimming took 2 bases from V and 3 from J, leaving 14 bases between them. The CDR3 bases that were read are TGTGCCAGCAGCTTAAGGACTTCCTCCTACACCGGGGAG. Amino acids: CASSLRTSSYTGE. The CDR3 in its entirety is CASSLRTSSYTGELFF.

This clone has at least ten counts. The read halts 3 residues ahead of the CDR3 end, with the missing end drawn from the germline J gene. This chain links TRBV7-6 with TRBJ2-3; 10 positions agree with TRBD2. This CDR3 is 17 amino acids long. The trim removed 3 bases at V and 1 base at J, leaving 7 bases unmatched. The V gene's germline CDR1 is SGHVS and CDR2 FNYEAQ. Incomplete CDR3 DNA: TGTGCCAGCAGCTTTCTGGCTAGCGGGAGTGGCACAGATACG. It is translated as CASSFLASGSGTDT. The entire CDR3 is CASSFLASGSGTDTQYF.

On this clone: The CDR3 end lies 3 residues beyond the end of the read and is filled in from the germline J gene. The chain recombines TRBV7-9 with TRBJ2-1; possibly TRBD2 for D (5 bases). V dropped 3 bases and J dropped 7 bases, with 16 bases sitting between them. CDR3 length: 15 amino acids. Germline-derived CDR1 and CDR2 are SEHNR and FQNEAQ (reference sequence). The CDR3 sequence is CASSLAGGPGNEQFF. CDR3 bases read: TGTGCCAGCAGCTTGGCCGGTGGTCCGGGGAATGAG.

This clone was detected ten times or more. The read terminates 3 residues ahead of where the CDR3 ends, so the germline J gene completes it. The chain has TRBV5-1 and TRBJ2-7, with 8 bases that match TRBD2. Unmatched junction bases numbered 9, after V lost 2 bases and J lost 2 bases. Per germline, CDR1 SGHRS and CDR2 YFSETQ. The CDR3 runs 16 residues. The DNA read from the CDR3 is TGCGCCAGCAGCTTTTCCGCGGGGGGCCGGACCTACGAG. Translated, it gives CASSFSAGGRTYE. From start to end, the CDR3 is CASSFSAGGRTYEQYF.

This clone was seen ten or more times. The read is 3 residues too short to cover the CDR3 end, so that end is filled in from the germline J gene. The J gene is TRBJ2-3, the V gene TRBV5-1; 11 nucleotides agree with TRBD2. Trimming took 4 bases from V and 0 from J; bases not matched to a gene: 10. This CDR3 is 18 amino acids long. The germline V gene encodes CDR1 SGHRS and CDR2 YFSETQ. CDR3 DNA, as far as it was read: TGCGCCAGCAGCGGACGTTCGACTAGCGGGATTAGCACAGATACG. Amino acids: CASSGRSTSGISTDT. The CDR3 in full is CASSGRSTSGISTDTQYF.

The sample holds many counts of this clone. The read halts 3 residues ahead of the CDR3 end, with the missing end drawn from the germline J gene. The chain joins TRBV5-1 to TRBJ1-4; D is unclear. The CDR3 has 14 amino acids. Per the germline V gene, CDR1 is SGHRS and CDR2 is YFSETQ. V dropped 4 bases and J dropped 0 bases, with 7 bases sitting between them. The CDR3 DNA, read in part, is TGCGCCAGCAGCGGCGGGGCAACTAATGAAAAA. Its translation: CASSGGATNEK. The entire CDR3 protein reads CASSGGATNEKLFF.

The sample holds many counts of this clone. The CDR3 end lies 3 residues beyond the end of the read and is filled in from the germline J gene. The chain carries TRBV19 and TRBJ1-1; 7 bases map to TRBD1. The ends lost 8 bases at V and 4 bases at J; junction bases unmatched: 10. Germline lookup yields CDR1 LNHDA and CDR2 SQIVND (reference sequence). This CDR3 region has 14 residues. CDR3 DNA, as far as it was read: TGTGCCAGTTCGTTGGGACAGTCCGCCACTGAA. Translating it yields CASSLGQSATE. The complete CDR3 protein is CASSLGQSATEAFF.

This clone was found many times. The read gets to within 3 residues of the CDR3 end, and the germline J gene fills in the rest. This chain connects TRBV30 to TRBJ1-2; TRBD1 agrees at 7 bases. CDR3 length equals 13 residues. Germline V gene sequence: CDR1 GTSNPN, CDR2 SVGIG (reference sequence). J lost 6 bases, V lost 4 bases, and 8 bases had no gene match. CDR3 bases read: TGTGCCTGGAATATGTTTACAGGGGATGGC. Translated, it gives CAWNMFTGDG. The full-length CDR3 reads as CAWNMFTGDGYTF.